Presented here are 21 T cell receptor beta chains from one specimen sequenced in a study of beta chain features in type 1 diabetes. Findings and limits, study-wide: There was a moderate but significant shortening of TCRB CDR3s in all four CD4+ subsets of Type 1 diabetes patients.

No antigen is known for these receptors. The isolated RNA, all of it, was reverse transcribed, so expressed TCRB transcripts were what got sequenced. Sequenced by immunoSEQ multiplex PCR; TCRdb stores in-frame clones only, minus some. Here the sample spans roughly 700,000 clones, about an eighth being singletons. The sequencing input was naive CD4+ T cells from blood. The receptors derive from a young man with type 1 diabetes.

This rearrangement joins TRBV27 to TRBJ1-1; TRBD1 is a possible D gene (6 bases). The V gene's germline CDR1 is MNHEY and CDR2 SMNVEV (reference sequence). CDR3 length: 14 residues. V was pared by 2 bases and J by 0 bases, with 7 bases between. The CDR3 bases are TGTGCCAGCAGTTTAGACAGGCTGAACACTGAAGCTTTCTTT. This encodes CASSLDRLNTEAFF.

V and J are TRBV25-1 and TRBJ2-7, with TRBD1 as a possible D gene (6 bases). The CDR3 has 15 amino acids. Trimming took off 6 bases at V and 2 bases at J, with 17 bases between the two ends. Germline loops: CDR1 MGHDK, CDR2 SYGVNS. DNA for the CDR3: TGTGCCAGCAGGGGCAGGACAGTAGAACCCTACGAGCAGTACTTC. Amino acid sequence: CASRGRTVEPYEQYF.

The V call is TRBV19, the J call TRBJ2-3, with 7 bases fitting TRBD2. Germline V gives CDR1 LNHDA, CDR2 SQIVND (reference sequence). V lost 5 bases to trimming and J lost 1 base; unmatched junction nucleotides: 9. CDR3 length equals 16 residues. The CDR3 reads CASSATRGTRTDTQYF. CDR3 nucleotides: TGTGCCAGTAGTGCCACGCGGGGGACCCGCACAGATACGCAGTATTTT.

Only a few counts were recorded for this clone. CDR3: CASSYVASGGGGEQFF. As DNA, the CDR3 is TGTGCCAGCAGTTACGTAGCTAGCGGGGGGGGAGGGGAGCAGTTCTTC. This rearrangement joins TRBV6-5 to TRBJ2-1; the match to TRBD2 covers 12 bases. Germline V gene lookup returns CDR1 MNHEY and CDR2 SVGAGI. CDR3 length equals 16 residues. Trimming cost V 2 bases and J 10 bases; bases outside gene matches: 9.

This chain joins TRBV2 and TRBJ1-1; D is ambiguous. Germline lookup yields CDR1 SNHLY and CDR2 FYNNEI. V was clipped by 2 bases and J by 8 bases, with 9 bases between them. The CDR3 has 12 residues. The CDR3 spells CASSEISPEAFF. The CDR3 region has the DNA TGTGCCAGCAGTGAAATCAGTCCCGAAGCTTTCTTT.

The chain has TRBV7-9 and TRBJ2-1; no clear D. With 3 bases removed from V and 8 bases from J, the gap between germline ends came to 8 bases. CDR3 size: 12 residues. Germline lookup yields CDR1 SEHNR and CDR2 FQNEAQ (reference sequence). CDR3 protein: CASSFSEDEQFF. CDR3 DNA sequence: TGTGCCAGCAGCTTCTCTGAGGATGAGCAGTTCTTC.

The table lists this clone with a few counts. In DNA form, the CDR3 reads TGTGCCAGCAGCCAAGGGGGGTCCAACTATGGCTACACCTTC. Its protein is CASSQGGSNYGYTF. The chain recombines TRBV4-2 with TRBJ1-2, with D possibly TRBD1 on 5 matching bases. CDR3 length: 14 residues. V was clipped by 1 base and J by 2 bases, with 8 bases between them. The germline V gene has CDR1 LGHNA and CDR2 YNFKEQ.

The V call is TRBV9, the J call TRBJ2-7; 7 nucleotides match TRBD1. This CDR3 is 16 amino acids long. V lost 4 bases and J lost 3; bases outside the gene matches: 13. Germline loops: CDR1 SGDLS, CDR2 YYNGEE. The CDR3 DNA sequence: TGTGCCAGCAGCATCGGGACAGCCGTTACCATCTACGAGCAGTACTTC. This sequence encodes CASSIGTAVTIYEQYF.

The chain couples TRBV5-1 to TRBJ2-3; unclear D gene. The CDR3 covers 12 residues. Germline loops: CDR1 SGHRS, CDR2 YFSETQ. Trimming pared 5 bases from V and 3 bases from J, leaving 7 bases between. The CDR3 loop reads CASSKQTDTQYF. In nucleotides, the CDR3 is TGCGCCAGCAGTAAACAGACAGATACGCAGTATTTT.

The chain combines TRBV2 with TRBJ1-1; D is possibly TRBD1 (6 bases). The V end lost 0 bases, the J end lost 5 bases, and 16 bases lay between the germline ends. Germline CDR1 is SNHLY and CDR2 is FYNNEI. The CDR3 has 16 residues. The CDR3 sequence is CASSEAGHVAGTEAFF. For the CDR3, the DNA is TGTGCCAGCAGTGAAGCGGGACACGTCGCGGGGACTGAAGCTTTCTTT. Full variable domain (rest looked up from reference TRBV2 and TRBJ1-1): EPEVTQTPSHQVTQMGQEVILRCVPISNHLYFYWYRQILGQKVEFLVSFYNNEISEKSEIFDDQFSVERPDGSNFTLKIRSTKLEDSAMYFCASSEAGHVAGTEAFFGQGTRLTVV.

The CDR3 nucleotides are TGTGCCAGCACCAGAACAGGGGGCAGCTGGGGAAACACCATATATTTT. It codes for CASTRTGGSWGNTIYF. The V call is TRBV5-4, the J call TRBJ1-3; 9 bases line up with TRBD1. Unmatched junction bases numbered 11, after V lost 6 bases and J lost 4 bases. The CDR3 totals 16 residues. CDR1 is SGHNT, CDR2 YYREEE, per germline (reference sequence).

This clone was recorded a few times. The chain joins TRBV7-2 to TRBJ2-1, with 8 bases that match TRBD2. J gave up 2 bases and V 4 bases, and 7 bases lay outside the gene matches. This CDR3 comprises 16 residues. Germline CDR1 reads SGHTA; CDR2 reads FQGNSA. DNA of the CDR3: TGTGCCAGCAGCTCAAGGACTAGCCGGCCCTACAATGAGCAGTTCTTC. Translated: CASSSRTSRPYNEQFF.

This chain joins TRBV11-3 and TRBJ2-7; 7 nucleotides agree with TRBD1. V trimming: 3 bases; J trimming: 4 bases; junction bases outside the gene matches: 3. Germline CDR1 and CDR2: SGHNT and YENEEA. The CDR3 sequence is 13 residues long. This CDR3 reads CASSFTGEYEQYF. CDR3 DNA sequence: TGTGCCAGCAGCTTCACAGGGGAATACGAGCAGTACTTC.

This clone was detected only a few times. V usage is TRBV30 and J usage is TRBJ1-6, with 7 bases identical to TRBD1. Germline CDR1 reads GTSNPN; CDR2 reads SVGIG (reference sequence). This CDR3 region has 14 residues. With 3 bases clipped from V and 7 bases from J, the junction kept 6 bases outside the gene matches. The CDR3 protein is CAWRVTGFNSPLHF. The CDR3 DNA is TGTGCCTGGAGGGTGACAGGGTTCAATTCACCCCTCCACTTT.

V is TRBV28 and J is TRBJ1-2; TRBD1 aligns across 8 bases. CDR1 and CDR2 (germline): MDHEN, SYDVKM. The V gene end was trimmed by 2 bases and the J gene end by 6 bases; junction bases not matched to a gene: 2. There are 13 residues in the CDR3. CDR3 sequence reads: CASSLPQGDGYTF. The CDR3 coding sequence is TGTGCCAGCAGTTTACCACAGGGGGATGGCTACACCTTC.

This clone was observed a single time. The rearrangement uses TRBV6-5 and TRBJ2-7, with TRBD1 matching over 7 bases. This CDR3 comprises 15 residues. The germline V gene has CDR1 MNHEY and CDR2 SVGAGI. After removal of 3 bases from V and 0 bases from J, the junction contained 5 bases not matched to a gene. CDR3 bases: TGTGCCAGCAGTTATTCGACAGGGCGCTCCTACGAGCAGTACTTC. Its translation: CASSYSTGRSYEQYF.

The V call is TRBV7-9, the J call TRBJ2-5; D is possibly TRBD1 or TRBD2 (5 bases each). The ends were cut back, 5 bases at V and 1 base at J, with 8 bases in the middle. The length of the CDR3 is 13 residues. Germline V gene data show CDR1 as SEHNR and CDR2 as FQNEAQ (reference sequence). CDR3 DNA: TGTGCCAGCAGCAGGGGAGTCCAAGAGACCCAGTACTTC. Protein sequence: CASSRGVQETQYF.

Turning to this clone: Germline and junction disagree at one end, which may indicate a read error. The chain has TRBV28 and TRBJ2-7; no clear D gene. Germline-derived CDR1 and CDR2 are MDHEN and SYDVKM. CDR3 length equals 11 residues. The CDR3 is CASSFGVNLDF. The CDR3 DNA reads TGTGCCAGCAGTTTTGGGGTGAACTTAGACTTC.

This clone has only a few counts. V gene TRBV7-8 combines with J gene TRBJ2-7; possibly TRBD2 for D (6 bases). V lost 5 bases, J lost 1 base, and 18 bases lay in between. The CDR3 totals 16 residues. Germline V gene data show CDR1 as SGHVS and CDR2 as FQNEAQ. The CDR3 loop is CASSLGGWRDSYEQYF. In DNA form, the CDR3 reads TGTGCCAGCAGCCTAGGTGGTTGGCGGGATTCCTACGAGCAGTACTTC.

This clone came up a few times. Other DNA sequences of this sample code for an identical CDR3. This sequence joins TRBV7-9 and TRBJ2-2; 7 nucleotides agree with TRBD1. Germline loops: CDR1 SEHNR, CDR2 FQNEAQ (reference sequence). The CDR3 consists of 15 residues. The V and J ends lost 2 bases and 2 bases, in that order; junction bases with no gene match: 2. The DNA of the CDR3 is TGTGCCAGCAGCTTACGACAGGGTAACACCGGGGAGCTGTTTTTT. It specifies CASSLRQGNTGELFF.

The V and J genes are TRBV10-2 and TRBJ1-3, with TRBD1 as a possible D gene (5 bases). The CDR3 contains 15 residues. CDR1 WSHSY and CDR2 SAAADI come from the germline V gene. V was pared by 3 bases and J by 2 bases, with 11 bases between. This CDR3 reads CASSDYRTPGNTIYF. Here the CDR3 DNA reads TGCGCCAGCAGTGACTACAGGACTCCTGGAAACACCATATATTTT.